Given below is one T cell receptor beta chain in context. The target antigen is unknown. Germline-derived CDR1 and CDR2 are SQVTM and ANQGSEA. The junction had 4 bases not matched to a gene; V was cut back by 6 bases and J by 6 bases. CDR3 length: 11 residues. The library came from three nested PCR rounds adapted from ARM-PCR protocols. TCRdb re-analysed the multiplex PCR reads in MiXCR, keeping a single row per CDR3 protein. The top ten hold 20% to 25% of the sample, which has fewer than 130,000 distinct CDR3 sequences, nearly 85% seen once. The record originates from a study of tumor and adjacent non-tumor tissue in lung cancer. RNA was extracted from bulk tissue without any cell sorting. Points from the study as a whole: Significantly higher TCR diversity was found in tumor than normal lung. Tumor repertoires had a smaller top 100 clone share than normal lung.

This chain connects TRBV29-1 to TRBJ2-7; TRBD1 aligns across 8 bases. The sequence was collected from a man between 65 and 85 years old with non-small cell lung cancer. Sequenced: lung tumor tissue. For the CDR3, the DNA is TGCAGCGTCAGGACAGGGACCGAGCAGTACTTC. Its translation is CSVRTGTEQYF.